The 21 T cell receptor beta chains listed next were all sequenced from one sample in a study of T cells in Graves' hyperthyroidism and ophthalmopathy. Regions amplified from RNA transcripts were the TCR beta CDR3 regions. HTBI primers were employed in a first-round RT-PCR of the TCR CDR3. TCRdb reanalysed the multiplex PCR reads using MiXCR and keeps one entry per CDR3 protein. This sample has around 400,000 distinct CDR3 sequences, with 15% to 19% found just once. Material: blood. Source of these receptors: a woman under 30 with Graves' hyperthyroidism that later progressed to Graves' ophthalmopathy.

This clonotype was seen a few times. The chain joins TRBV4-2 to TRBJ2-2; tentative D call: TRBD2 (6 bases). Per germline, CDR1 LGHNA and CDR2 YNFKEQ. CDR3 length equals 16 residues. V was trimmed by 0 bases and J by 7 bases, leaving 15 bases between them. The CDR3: CASSQDRGLQGGELFF. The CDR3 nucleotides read TGTGCCAGCAGCCAAGATAGGGGACTTCAGGGCGGGGAGCTGTTTTTT.

The CDR3 region is CASSTGQNIQYF. In nucleotides, the CDR3 is TGTGCCAGCAGCACAGGACAGAACATTCAGTACTTC. The V and J genes are TRBV5-8 and TRBJ2-4, with D perhaps TRBD1 (6 bases). Trimming removed 4 bases at V and 7 bases at J, with 9 bases between. The V gene's germline CDR1 is SGHTS and CDR2 YDEGEE. This CDR3 has 12 residues.

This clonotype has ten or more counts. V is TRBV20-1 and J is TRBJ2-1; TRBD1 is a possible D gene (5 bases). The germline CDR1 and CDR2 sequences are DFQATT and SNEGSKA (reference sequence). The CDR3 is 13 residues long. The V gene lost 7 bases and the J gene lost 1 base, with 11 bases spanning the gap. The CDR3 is CSVLGVSYNEQFF. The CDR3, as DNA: TGCAGTGTCCTAGGGGTATCCTACAATGAGCAGTTCTTC.

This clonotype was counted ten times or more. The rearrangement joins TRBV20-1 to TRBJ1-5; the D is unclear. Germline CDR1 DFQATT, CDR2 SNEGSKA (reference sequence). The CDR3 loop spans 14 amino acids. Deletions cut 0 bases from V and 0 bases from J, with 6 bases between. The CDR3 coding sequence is TGCAGTGCTAGAGACAAGGATAGCAATCAGCCCCAGCATTTT. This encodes CSARDKDSNQPQHF.

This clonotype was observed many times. CDR3 coding DNA: TGTGCCAGCAGCTTAAGGGAGACAGGGGGCGGCGAGCAGTACTTC. Residues: CASSLRETGGGEQYF. The rearrangement uses TRBV7-8 and TRBJ2-7; 10 nucleotides match TRBD1. The CDR3 totals 15 residues. Losses at the gene ends were 2 bases for V and 6 bases for J; bases not matched to a gene: 7. Germline V gene lookup returns CDR1 SGHVS and CDR2 FQNEAQ.

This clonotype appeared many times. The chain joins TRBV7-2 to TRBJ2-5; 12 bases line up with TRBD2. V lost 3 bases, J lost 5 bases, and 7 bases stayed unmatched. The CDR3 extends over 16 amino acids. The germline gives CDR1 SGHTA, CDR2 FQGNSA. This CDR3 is CASSFTGTSGSETQYF. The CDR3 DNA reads TGTGCCAGCAGCTTTACCGGGACTAGCGGGTCTGAGACCCAGTACTTC.

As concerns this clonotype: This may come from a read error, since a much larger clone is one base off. The DNA for the CDR3 is TGTGCCAGCAGCTCCGGGGTCCGTAAGGGCACAGATACGCAGTATTTT. This gives the protein CASSSGVRKGTDTQYF. The chain combines TRBV7-9 with TRBJ2-3; D perhaps matches TRBD2 (5 bases). Germline V CDR1 and CDR2: SEHNR, FQNEAQ (reference sequence). V lost 4 bases to trimming and J lost 1 base, with 15 bases between them. The CDR3 loop spans 16 amino acids.

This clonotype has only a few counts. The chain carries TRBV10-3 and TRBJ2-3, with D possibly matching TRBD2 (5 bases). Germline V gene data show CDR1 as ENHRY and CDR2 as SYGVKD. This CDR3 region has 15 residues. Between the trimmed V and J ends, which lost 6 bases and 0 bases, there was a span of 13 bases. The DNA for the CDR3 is TGTGCCATCAGCGGAAGGACTCTTAGCACAGATACGCAGTATTTT. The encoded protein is CAISGRTLSTDTQYF.

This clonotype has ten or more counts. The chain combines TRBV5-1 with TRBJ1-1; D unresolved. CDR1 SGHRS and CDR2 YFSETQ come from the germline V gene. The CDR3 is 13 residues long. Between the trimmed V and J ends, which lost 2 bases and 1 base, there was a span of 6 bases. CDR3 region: CASSLRENTEAFF. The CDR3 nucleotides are TGCGCCAGCAGCTTAAGGGAGAACACTGAAGCTTTCTTT.

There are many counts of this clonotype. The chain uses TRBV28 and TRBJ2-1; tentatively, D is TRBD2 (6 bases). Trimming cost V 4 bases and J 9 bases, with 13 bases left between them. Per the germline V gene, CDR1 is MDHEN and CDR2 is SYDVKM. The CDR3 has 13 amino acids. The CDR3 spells CASSWAGLGEQFF. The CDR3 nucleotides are TGTGCCAGCAGTTGGGCGGGATTGGGTGAGCAGTTCTTC.

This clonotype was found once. CDR3 loop: CASSQDTQRYYEQYF. Written as DNA, the CDR3 is TGTGCCAGCAGCCAAGATACCCAGCGGTACTACGAGCAGTACTTC. The chain uses TRBV3-1 and TRBJ2-7; tentatively, D is TRBD2 (5 bases). The CDR3 length is 15 residues. CDR1 and CDR2 from the germline V gene are LGHDT and YNNKEL (reference sequence). V lost 0 bases and J lost 3, with 12 bases in between.

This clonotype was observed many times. The CDR3 reads CASSDDNEQFF. In DNA form, the CDR3 reads TGTGCCAGCAGTGATGACAATGAGCAGTTCTTC. This chain joins TRBV6-1 and TRBJ2-1; D gene ambiguous. CDR1 and CDR2 (germline): MNHNS, SASEGT. The germline V and J ends were trimmed by 3 bases and 5 bases, with 2 bases remaining between them. This CDR3 spans 11 amino acids.

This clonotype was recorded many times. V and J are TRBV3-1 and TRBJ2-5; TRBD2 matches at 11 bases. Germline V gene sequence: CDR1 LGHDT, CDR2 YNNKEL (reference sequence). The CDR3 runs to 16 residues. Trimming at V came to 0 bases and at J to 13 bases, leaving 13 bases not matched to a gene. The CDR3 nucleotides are TGTGCCAGCAGCCAAGATATGCCTAGCGGGAGGTACGGACGGTACTTC. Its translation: CASSQDMPSGRYGRYF.

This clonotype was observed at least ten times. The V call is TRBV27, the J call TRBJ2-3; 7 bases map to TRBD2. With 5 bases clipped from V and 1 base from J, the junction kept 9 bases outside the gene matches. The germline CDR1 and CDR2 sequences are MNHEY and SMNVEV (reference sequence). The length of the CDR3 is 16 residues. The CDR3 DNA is TGTGCCAGCAGTATGGGGGGGGGAGCGGGCACAGATACGCAGTATTTT. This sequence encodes CASSMGGGAGTDTQYF.

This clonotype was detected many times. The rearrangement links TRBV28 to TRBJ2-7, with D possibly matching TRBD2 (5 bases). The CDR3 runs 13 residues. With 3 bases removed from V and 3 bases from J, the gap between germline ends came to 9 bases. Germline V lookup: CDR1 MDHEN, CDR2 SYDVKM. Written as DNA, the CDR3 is TGTGCCAGCAGTTTCGGGATGAACTACGAGCAGTACTTC. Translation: CASSFGMNYEQYF.

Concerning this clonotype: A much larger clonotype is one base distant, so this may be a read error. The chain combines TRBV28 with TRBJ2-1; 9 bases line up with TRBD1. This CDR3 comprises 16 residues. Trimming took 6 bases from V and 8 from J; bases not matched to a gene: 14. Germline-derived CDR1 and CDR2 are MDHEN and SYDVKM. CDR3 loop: CASSNLGQGPRDEQFF. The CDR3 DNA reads TGTGCCAGCAGCAACTTAGGACAGGGGCCGCGAGATGAGCAGTTCTTC.

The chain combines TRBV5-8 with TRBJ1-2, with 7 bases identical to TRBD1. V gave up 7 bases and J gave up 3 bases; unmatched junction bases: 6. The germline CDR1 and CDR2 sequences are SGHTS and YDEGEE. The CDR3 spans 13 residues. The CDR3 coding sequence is TGTGCCAGCGGCGGGGACAGTTACTATGGCTACACCTTC. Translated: CASGGDSYYGYTF.

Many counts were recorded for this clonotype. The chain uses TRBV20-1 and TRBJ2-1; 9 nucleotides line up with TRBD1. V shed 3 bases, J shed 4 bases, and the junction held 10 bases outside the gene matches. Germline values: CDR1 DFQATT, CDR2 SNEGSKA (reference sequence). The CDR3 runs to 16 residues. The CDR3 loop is CSASSQPGQGYNEQFF. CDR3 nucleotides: TGCAGTGCTAGTTCTCAACCGGGACAGGGATACAATGAGCAGTTCTTC.

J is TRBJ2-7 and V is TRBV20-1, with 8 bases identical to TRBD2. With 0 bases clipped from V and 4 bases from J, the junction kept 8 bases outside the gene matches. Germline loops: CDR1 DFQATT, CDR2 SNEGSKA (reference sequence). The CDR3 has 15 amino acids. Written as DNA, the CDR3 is TGCAGTGCTAGAGATGAACGGGAGGGCCCTTACGAGCAGTACTTC. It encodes CSARDEREGPYEQYF.

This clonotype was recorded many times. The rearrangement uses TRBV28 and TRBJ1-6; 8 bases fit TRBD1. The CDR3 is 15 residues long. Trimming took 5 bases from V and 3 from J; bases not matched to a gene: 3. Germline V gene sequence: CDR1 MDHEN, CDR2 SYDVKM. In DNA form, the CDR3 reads TGTGCCAGCAGTCCAACAGGGGGCTATAATTCACCCCTCCACTTT. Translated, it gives CASSPTGGYNSPLHF. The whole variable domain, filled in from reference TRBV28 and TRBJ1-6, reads DVKVTQSSRYLVKRTGEKVFLECVQDMDHENMFWYRQDPGLGLRLIYFSYDVKMKEKGDIPEGYSVSREKKERFSLILESASTNQTSMYLCASSPTGGYNSPLHFGNGTRLTVT.

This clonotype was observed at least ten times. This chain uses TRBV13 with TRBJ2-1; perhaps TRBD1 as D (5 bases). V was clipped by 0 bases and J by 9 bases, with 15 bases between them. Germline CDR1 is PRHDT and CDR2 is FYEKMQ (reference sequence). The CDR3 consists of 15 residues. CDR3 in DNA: TGTGCCAGCAGCTTAGGCCATGGGGCCCCGGGTGAGCAGTTCTTC. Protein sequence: CASSLGHGAPGEQFF.